This T cell receptor (beta chain) is drawn from a study of blood T cell repertoires in COVID-19 (dated by TCRdb to about 2020). Looking at the study overall: Samples from collaborators originated in the United States, Italy and Spain and spanned both the acute and convalescent phases of COVID-19. The prospective study material was composed of cDNA or gDNA derived from T cells, B-cell-depleted T cells, or PBMCs. Subjects who had been exposed to COVID-19, were actively infected with it, or had recovered from it provided the deeply sampled blood TCRbeta repertoires that made up the dataset. The repertoires were released in a freely available public database intended as a resource for research on the immune response to SARS-CoV-2. The samples were drawn from the first 160 participants of the ongoing ImmuneRACE study and from 1,254 subjects provided by 6 global collaborators. Sample metadata almost always included a de-identified subject ID, COVID-19 status, age in years and sex. Where available, HLA class I and class II types were obtained from metadata supplied by the sample provider rather than from assay-based typing. The study at large found these results: The amount of clinical and demographic metadata varied by source and participant and was provided uncurated.

TCRbeta CDR3 regions were amplified from genomic DNA using the immunoSEQ Assay, a bias-controlled multiplex PCR. Under the source paper's analysis protocol: The number of nucleated cells in each sample was estimated by amplification of reference gene primers within the assay. Sequence reads were collapsed and filtered to measure the absolute abundance of every unique TCRbeta CDR3 rearrangement. For each sample, productive Simpson clonality was calculated as the square root of Simpson's diversity index over productive rearrangements. TCRdb retrieved this table from immuneACCESS and kept in-frame rearrangements only. Not all clones are present; in checked studies, unresolved V genes account for under half, and no reason is known for the remainder. D and trimming come from the DNA, and the V and J calls and clone size come from that table. A total of hundreds of thousands of clones appear in this sample, approximately 80% of them only once. Approximately 30% of the sample rests with the top ten.

Notes on this clone: Its antigen remains undetermined. No much larger clonotype is one base removed from it; base qualities were not supplied.

The CDR3 covers 14 residues, taking in both the cysteine and the phenylalanine. Just CDR3 DNA is preserved here, 42 bases in frame from base 1. The germline V gene provides CDR1 MNHEY and CDR2 SVGAGI. The junction shows trimming of 6 bases on V and 4 bases on J, and the gene matches do not reach 2 bases of it. Whole blood was collected in K2EDTA tubes by collaborating institutions according to the institutions' own protocols. For TCRbeta analysis, collaborators shipped samples as frozen whole blood, isolated PBMCs, or DNA extracted from either of those sample types. The sample taken for sequencing was peripheral blood. The sequence came from a man aged 40-49 years with acute or convalescent COVID-19. Here the chain combines TRBV6-5 and TRBJ2-3; 12 central bases correspond to TRBD1. The CDR3 reads CASRGTGGADTQYF. The bases read TGTGCCAGCAGGGGGACAGGGGGCGCAGATACGCAGTATTTT.